This record covers a single TCR beta chain. What it binds is not known. This sample is part of a study of cytomegalovirus exposure and HLA in healthy donors. Primers for the PCR totalled 60 Vbeta and 13 Jbeta. The table came from immunoSEQ multiplex PCR; TCRdb's copy has only in-frame clones and leaves some out. The sample holds under 150,000 clones, around 75% seen once. Regarding the study as a whole: Earlier findings revealed that most TCR beta V segments proved productive either about 87% or about 30% of the time. As confirmed in vitro, three CMV-associated chains were specific for CMV antigens.

The germline V gene has CDR1 GTSNPN and CDR2 SVGIG (reference sequence). The V end was cut by 6 bases, the J end by 11 bases, with 23 bases between. The CDR3 has 14 residues. The clonotype comes from a man between 60 and 75 years old in good health and CMV-seronegative. Sequenced input: PBMCs. The chain employs TRBV30 and TRBJ2-1; D might be TRBD1 (5 bases). DNA for the CDR3: TGTGCCTGTTTCACGACAGAAAGTACTTCGAAGCAGTTCTTC. Its protein product is CACFTTESTSKQFF.